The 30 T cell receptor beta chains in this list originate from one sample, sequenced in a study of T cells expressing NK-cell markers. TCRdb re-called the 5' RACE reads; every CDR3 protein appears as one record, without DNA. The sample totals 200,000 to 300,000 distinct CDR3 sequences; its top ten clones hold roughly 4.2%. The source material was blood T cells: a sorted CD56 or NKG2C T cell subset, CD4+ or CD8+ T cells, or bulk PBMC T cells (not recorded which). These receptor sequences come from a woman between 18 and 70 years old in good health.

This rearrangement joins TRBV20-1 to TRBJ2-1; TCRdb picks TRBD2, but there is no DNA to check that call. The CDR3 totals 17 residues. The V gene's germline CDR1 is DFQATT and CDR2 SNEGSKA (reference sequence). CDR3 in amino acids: CSATAGGVAGVIDEQFF.

CDR3 in amino acids: CASSFASGSYEQYF. V usage is TRBV7-2 and J usage is TRBJ2-7; the D call of TRBD2 rests on TCRdb alone, since no DNA is present to check it. Germline V gene lookup returns CDR1 SGHTA and CDR2 FQGNSA. This CDR3 is 14 amino acids long.

The CDR3 sequence: CASSLGGARTNEQYF. The chain has TRBV7-2 and TRBJ2-7; lacking DNA, the TRBD2 call made by TCRdb goes unchecked. Germline lookup yields CDR1 SGHTA and CDR2 FQGNSA. The CDR3 spans 15 residues. The full variable domain, completed using reference TRBV7-2 and TRBJ2-7, is GAGVSQSPSNKVTEKGKDVELRCDPISGHTALYWYRQSLGQGLEFLIYFQGNSAPDKSGLPSDRFSAERTGGSVSTLTIQRTQQEDSAVYLCASSLGGARTNEQYFGPGTRLTVT.

This CDR3 reads CASSQTGANTGELFF. This chain links TRBV5-1 with TRBJ2-2; TCRdb designates TRBD1, a call that cannot be tested without DNA. The CDR3 runs to 15 residues. Germline V lookup: CDR1 SGHRS, CDR2 YFSETQ.

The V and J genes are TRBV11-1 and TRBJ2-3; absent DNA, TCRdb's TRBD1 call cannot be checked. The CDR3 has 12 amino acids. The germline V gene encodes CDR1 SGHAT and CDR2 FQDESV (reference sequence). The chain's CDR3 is CASSLLSGQWYF.

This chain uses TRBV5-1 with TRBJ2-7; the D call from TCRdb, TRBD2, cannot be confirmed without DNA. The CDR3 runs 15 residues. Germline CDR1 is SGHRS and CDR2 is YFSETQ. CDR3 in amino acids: CASSLDTSGAYEQYF. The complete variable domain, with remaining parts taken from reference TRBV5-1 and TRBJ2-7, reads KAGVTQTPRYLIKTRGQQVTLSCSPISGHRSVSWYQQTPGQGLQFLFEYFSETQRNKGNFPGRFSGRQFSNSRSEMNVSTLELGDSALYLCASSLDTSGAYEQYFGPGTRLTVT.

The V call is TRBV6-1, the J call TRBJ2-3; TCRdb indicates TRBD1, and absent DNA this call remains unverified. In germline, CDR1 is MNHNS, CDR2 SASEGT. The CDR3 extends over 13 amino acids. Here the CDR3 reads CASIPPTGGTQYF.

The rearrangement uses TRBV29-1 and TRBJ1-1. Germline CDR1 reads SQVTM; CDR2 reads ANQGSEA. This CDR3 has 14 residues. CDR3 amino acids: CSVTDDQTLDRAFF.

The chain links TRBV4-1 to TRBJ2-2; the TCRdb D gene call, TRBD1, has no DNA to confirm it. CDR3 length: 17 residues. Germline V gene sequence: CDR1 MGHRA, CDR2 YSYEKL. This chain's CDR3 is CASRQQDLFLSTGELFF.

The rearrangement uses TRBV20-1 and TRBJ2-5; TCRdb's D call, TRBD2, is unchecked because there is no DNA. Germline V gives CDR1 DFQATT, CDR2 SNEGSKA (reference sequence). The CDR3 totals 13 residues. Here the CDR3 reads CSATSGAQETQYF.

The CDR3 is CASSYTGTSARGNEQFF. This chain uses TRBV7-2 with TRBJ2-1; with no DNA, the TCRdb D assignment of TRBD2 cannot be verified. This CDR3 contains 17 residues. Germline V CDR1 and CDR2: SGHTA, FQGNSA.

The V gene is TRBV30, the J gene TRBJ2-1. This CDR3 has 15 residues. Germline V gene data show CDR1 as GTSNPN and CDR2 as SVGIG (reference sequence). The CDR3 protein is CAWSVGYPTYNEQFF.

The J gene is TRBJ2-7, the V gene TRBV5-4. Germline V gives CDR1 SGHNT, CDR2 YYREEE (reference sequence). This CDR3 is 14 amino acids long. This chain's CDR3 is CASSLSGTAYEQYF.

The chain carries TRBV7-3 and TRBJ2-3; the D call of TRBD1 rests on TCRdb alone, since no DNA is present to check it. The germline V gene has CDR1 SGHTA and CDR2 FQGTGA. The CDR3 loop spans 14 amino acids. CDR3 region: CASSSSRVTDTQYF.

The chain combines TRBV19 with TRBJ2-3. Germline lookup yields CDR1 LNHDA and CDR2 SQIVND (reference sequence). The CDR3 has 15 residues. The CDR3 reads CASSNTRLGTDTQYF.

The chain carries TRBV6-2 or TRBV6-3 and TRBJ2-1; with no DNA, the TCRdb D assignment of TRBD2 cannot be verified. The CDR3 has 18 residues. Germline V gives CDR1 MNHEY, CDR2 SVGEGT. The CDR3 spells CASSYSLAGGLAYNEQFF.

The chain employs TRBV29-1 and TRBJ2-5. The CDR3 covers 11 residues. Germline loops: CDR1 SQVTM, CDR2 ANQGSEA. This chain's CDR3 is CSVEMGETQYF.

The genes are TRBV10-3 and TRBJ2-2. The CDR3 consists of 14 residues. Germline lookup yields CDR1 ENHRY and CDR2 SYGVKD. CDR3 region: CAIRDSRDTGELFF.

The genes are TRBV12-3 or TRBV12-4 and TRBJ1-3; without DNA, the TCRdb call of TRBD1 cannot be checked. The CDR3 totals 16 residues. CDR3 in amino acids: CASTRGRLSVGNTIYF.

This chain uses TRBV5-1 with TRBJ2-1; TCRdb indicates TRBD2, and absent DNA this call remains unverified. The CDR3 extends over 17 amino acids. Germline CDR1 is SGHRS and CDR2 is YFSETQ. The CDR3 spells CASSLGTSGITYNEQFF.

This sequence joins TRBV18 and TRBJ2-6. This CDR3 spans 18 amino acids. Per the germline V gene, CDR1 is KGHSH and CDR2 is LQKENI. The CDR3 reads CASSPLGVGSSGANVLTF.

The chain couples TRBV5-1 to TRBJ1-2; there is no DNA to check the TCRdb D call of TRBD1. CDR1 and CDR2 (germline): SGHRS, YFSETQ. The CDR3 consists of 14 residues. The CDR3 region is CASSLHQTGGGYTF.

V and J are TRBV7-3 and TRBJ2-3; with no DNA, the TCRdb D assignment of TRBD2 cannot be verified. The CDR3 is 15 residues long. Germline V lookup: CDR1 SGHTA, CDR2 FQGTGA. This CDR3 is CASSASGRITDTQYF.

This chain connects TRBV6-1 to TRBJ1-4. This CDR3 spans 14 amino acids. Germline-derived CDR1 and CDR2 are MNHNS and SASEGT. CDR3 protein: CASSLGLSGEKLFF.

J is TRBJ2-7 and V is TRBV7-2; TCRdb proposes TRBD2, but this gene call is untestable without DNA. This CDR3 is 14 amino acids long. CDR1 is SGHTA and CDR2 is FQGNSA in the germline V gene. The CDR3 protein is CASSLSPNSYEQYF.

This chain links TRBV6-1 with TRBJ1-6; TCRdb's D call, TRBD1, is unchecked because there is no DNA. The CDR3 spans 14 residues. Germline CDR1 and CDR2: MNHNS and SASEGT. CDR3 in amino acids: CASSRQGGYSPLHF.

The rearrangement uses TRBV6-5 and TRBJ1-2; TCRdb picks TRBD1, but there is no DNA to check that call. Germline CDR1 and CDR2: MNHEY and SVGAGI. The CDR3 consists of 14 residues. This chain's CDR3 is CASSYRGTAYGYTF.

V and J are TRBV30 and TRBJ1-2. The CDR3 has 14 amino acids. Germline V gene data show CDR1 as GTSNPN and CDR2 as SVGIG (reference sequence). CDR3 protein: CAWSGGGTWSGYTF.

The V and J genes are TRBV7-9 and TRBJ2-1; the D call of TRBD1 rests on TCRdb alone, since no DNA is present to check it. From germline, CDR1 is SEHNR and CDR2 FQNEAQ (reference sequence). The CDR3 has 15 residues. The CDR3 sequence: CASSYTRVGNNEQFF.

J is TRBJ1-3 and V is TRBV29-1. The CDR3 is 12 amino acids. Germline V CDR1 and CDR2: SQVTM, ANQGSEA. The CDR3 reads CSVESSGNTIYF.